A selection of T cell receptor beta chains follows, all from one sample in a study of beta chain features in type 1 diabetes. TCRdb's table, derived via immunoSEQ multiplex PCR, lists solely in-frame clones and lacks some. The table has 25,000 or so clones, roughly 69% seen once; the top ten hold around 2%. Material: Tregs from blood. The receptors stem from a woman in her 40s in good health. CDR3s include the opening cysteine and the closing phenylalanine or tryptophan. The D gene is left open where the match is weak. The size of a clone is reported for some rows only, either as once, few or many, or as a class for expanded clones.

CDR3nt	CDR3aa	v_gene	len	d_gene	j_gene	abundance
TGTGCCAGCAGCTCCGGGGCTAACTATGGCTACACCTTC	CASSSGANYGYTF	TRBV7-2	13	NA	TRBJ1-2	NA
TGTGCCAGCAGCTTGGGGGGGACAGGGGAAGCTTTCTTT	CASSLGGTGEAFF	TRBV5-4	13	TRBD1	TRBJ1-1	once
TGTGCCAGCAGTGGCAGGGCGGCCTACGAGCAGTACTTC	CASSGRAAYEQYF	TRBV6-5	13	NA	TRBJ2-7	NA
TGTGCCAGCAGCTCACGGGGACAGGGGGCGCCCGGGGAGCTGTTTTTT	CASSSRGQGAPGELFF	TRBV7-8	16	TRBD1	TRBJ2-2	few
TGTGCCAGCAGTACAGGAGACCTTAATGAAAAACTGTTTTTT	CASSTGDLNEKLFF	TRBV6-6	14	NA	TRBJ1-4	NA
TGTGCCAGCAGTTTATCGACAGGAGACATGCGTCGGACCCAGTACTTC	CASSLSTGDMRRTQYF	TRBV27	16	NA	TRBJ2-5	NA
TGTGCCAGCAGCGGGGACAGGGGTACTGAAAAACTGTTTTTT	CASSGDRGTEKLFF	TRBV7-9	14	TRBD1	TRBJ1-4	few
TGCGCCAGCAGCCTCCGACAGGGAGCCAGCGAGCAGTACTTC	CASSLRQGASEQYF	TRBV4-3	14	TRBD1	TRBJ2-7	NA
TGCGCCAGCAGCTTGGGGGGACTAGCGGTCTACGAGCAGTACTTC	CASSLGGLAVYEQYF	TRBV5-1	15	TRBD2	TRBJ2-7	NA
TGTGCCAGCAGTTACATCAGGACAGGGGATGGCTACACCTTC	CASSYIRTGDGYTF	TRBV6-5	14	TRBD1	TRBJ1-2	NA
TGTGCCAGCAGCTTCGGGACAGGGGTCATGAACACTGAAGCTTTCTTT	CASSFGTGVMNTEAFF	TRBV7-2	16	TRBD1	TRBJ1-1	NA
TGTGCCAGCAGCTTAAGGGGGCTAGCGACTAGCTCCTACAATGAGCAGTTCTTC	CASSLRGLATSSYNEQFF	TRBV7-9	18	NA	TRBJ2-1	NA
TGTGCCAGCAGCCCCTCCGGCGGGCCGTGGGTGGAAAAACTGTTTTTT	CASSPSGGPWVEKLFF	TRBV25-1	16	NA	TRBJ1-4	NA
TGCGCCAGCAGCTTGCGTCTAGCGGGGCACAATGAGCAGTTCTTC	CASSLRLAGHNEQFF	TRBV5-1	15	TRBD2	TRBJ2-1	NA
TGTGCCACCGCTGACTCAAACACCGGGGAGCTGTTTTTT	CATADSNTGELFF	TRBV10-3	13	NA	TRBJ2-2	few
TGTGCCAGCAGCCGCCCCATGGAGATGTCCCAGTACTTC	CASSRPMEMSQYF	TRBV7-2	13	NA	TRBJ2-5	NA
TGCAGCGTTGCAGGGGGCGCCCGGGAAAAACTGTTTTTT	CSVAGGAREKLFF	TRBV29-1	13	TRBD1	TRBJ1-4	NA
TGTGCCAGCAGCTTGGGAGGACAGGGCCGCTCTGGGGCCAACGTCCTGACTTTC	CASSLGGQGRSGANVLTF	TRBV7-6	18	TRBD1	TRBJ2-6	NA
TGTGCCAGCAGCTTGGGGCTAGCGGGGAGTACCCAGTACTTC	CASSLGLAGSTQYF	TRBV7-2	14	TRBD2	TRBJ2-5	once
TGCGCCAGCAGCTCCGGGACAACGGCAGGCTACACCTTC	CASSSGTTAGYTF	TRBV5-1	13	NA	TRBJ1-2	NA
TGTGCCAGCAGGATCCCCGGCGTAGGGGGAAACACTGAAGCTTTCTTT	CASRIPGVGGNTEAFF	TRBV2	16	NA	TRBJ1-1	NA
TGTGCCAGCAGTTTACAGGGGGGCGAGCAGTACTTC	CASSLQGGEQYF	TRBV27	12	NA	TRBJ2-7	NA
TGTGCCAGCAGTTACCGAGTACTAGCGCAAGAGACCCAGTACTTC	CASSYRVLAQETQYF	TRBV6-5	15	TRBD2	TRBJ2-5	NA
TGCGCCAGCAGCCCAGGGGACAGAGGTTCACCCCTCCACTTT	CASSPGDRGSPLHF	TRBV5-1	14	TRBD1	TRBJ1-6	NA
TGTGCCAGCTCACCTGTACCAGGGGTAAACTATGGCTACACCTTC	CASSPVPGVNYGYTF	TRBV18	15	NA	TRBJ1-2	few
TGTGCCAGCAGTTACTCCCGGAGGGGCTATGGCTACACCTTC	CASSYSRRGYGYTF	TRBV6-5	14	NA	TRBJ1-2	NA
TGTGCCAGCTCACTCGACAAGGATCAGCCCCAGCATTTT	CASSLDKDQPQHF	TRBV18	13	NA	TRBJ1-5	NA